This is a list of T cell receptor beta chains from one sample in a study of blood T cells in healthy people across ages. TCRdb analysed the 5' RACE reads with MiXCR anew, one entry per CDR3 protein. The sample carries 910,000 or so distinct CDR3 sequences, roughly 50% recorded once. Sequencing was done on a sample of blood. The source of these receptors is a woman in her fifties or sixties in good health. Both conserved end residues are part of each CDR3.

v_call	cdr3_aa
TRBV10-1	CASSESTTYGYTF
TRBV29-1	CSVRDAWGASTDTQYF
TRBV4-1	CASSVFRGLYEQYF
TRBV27	CASSLTTRYEQYF
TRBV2	CASSERRGSTEAFF
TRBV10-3	CAISEPTGGYEQYF
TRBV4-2	CASRGNRGLTEQYF
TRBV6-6	CASRPSAHGYTF
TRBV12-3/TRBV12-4	CASSFTGLSYEQYF
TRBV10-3	CAISEGTSAYNEQFF
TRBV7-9	CASSLETLAGILTDTQYF
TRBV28	CASRDPFRGYTF
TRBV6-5	CASSKVGGAPEQYF
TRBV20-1	CSASSLRGRASYGYTF
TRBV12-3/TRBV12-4	CASSPPNWEETQYF
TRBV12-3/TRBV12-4	CASSFFGLREETQYF
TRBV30	CAWSPGGSDEQYF
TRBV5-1	CASSLIQGLAGSGANVLTF
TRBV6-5	CASSIRQGLGTEAFF
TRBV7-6	CASSASVNGYEQYF
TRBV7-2	CASSSLAGAPDTQYF
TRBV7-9	CASSPQLGGRHGEQFF
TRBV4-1	CASSQDFIAGGRVDTQYF
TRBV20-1	CSATGTQQYF
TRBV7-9	CASSTGGVAYGYTF
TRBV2	CARSRRVLGGYTF
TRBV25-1	CASSEGGDGKNIQYF
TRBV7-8	CASSPDRVYNEQFF
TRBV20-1	CSLGLSCTF
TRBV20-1	CSADWRELLDEQFF
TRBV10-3	CAISVRDSDTQYF
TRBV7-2	CASSLSILSTDTQYF
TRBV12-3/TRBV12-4	CASSLGGRNTEAFF
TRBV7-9	CASSLAEGQSYEQYF
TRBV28	CASSQPGRRIYNEQFF
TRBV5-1	CASMRDTDTQYF
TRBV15	CATSGGGDYEQYF
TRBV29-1	CSVTPHEAKNIQYF
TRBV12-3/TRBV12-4	CASSPQLAGFTDTQYF
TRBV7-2	CASSYATTGYEQYF
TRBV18	CASSPSAVLVPDTQYF
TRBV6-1	CASSPLAGDWGAQETQYF
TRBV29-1	CSASQGVSYEQYF
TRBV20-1	CSASPQGKSETQYF
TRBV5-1	CASSTSSGSYYEQFF
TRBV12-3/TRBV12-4	CASSLQGSAKKLFF